This is a list of T cell receptor beta chains from one sample in a study of cytomegalovirus exposure and HLA in healthy donors. The method was immunoSEQ multiplex PCR; TCRdb's version includes in-frame clones alone and lacks a portion of them. The sample records some 130,000 clones, 79% being singletons. Sequences were obtained from PBMCs. The receptors originated from a man in his forties or fifties in good health and CMV-seropositive. Each CDR3 is given with its conserved first and last residue. The order of the fields is D gene, V gene, clone size, J gene, CDR3 DNA, CDR3 protein. The D gene is left open where the match is weak. Clone size, where shown, is once, few, many, or a class for clones that have expanded.

d_call: NA; v_call: TRBV5-1; clone_size: NA; j_call: TRBJ2-6; cdr3_nt: TGCGCCAGCAGCCTGAGTGGGACTGGAGCCAACGTCCTGACTTTC; cdr3_aa: CASSLSGTGANVLTF
d_call: NA; v_call: TRBV4-1; clone_size: NA; j_call: TRBJ1-4; cdr3_nt: TGCGCCAGCAGCTACATCCGGGGTGAAAAACTGTTTTTT; cdr3_aa: CASSYIRGEKLFF
d_call: NA; v_call: TRBV29-1; clone_size: NA; j_call: TRBJ2-1; cdr3_nt: TGCAGCGTGGCCCAGGAGTCAGGGGAGCAGTTCTTC; cdr3_aa: CSVAQESGEQFF
d_call: NA; v_call: TRBV7-6; clone_size: NA; j_call: TRBJ1-1; cdr3_nt: TGTGCCAGCAGCCTCTATGCGGACAGGAACACTGAAGCTTTCTTT; cdr3_aa: CASSLYADRNTEAFF
d_call: NA; v_call: TRBV5-4; clone_size: once; j_call: TRBJ2-3; cdr3_nt: TGTGCCAGCAGCGTTGGTAGTACTAGCACAGATACGCAGTATTTT; cdr3_aa: CASSVGSTSTDTQYF
d_call: TRBD1; v_call: TRBV7-2; clone_size: NA; j_call: TRBJ1-5; cdr3_nt: TGTGCCAGCAGCACCGCAGGGGGGAGGAATTGGCCCCAGCATTTT; cdr3_aa: CASSTAGGRNWPQHF
d_call: TRBD2; v_call: TRBV4-1; clone_size: NA; j_call: TRBJ2-5; cdr3_nt: TGCGCCAGCAGCCAAACGGGAGGTGAGACCCAGTACTTC; cdr3_aa: CASSQTGGETQYF
d_call: TRBD1; v_call: TRBV6-6; clone_size: NA; j_call: TRBJ1-1; cdr3_nt: TGTGCCAGCAGCGTCGGGACAGGGGGACCCACTGAAGCTTTCTTT; cdr3_aa: CASSVGTGGPTEAFF
d_call: NA; v_call: TRBV9; clone_size: once; j_call: TRBJ2-1; cdr3_nt: TGTGCCAGCAGCGTAGACGGGATCTCCTACAATGAGCAGTTCTTC; cdr3_aa: CASSVDGISYNEQFF
d_call: NA; v_call: TRBV5-1; clone_size: NA; j_call: TRBJ2-2; cdr3_nt: TGCGCCAGCAGCTTGAATCCCCTTCTGAACACCGGGGAGCTGTTTTTT; cdr3_aa: CASSLNPLLNTGELFF
d_call: NA; v_call: TRBV19; clone_size: few; j_call: TRBJ1-5; cdr3_nt: TGTGCCAGTAGTATCCGAGATAGCAATCAGCCCCAGCATTTT; cdr3_aa: CASSIRDSNQPQHF
d_call: NA; v_call: TRBV10-3; clone_size: few; j_call: TRBJ1-5; cdr3_nt: TGTGCCATCAGTGAACGCTCAGGGTTCCCTCAGCCCCAGCATTTT; cdr3_aa: CAISERSGFPQPQHF
d_call: NA; v_call: TRBV6-1; clone_size: NA; j_call: TRBJ1-2; cdr3_nt: TGTGCCAGCAGTGAAGCGCCCGCTCGGGAAAACTATGGCTACACCTTC; cdr3_aa: CASSEAPARENYGYTF
d_call: NA; v_call: TRBV29-1; clone_size: once; j_call: TRBJ1-1; cdr3_nt: TGCAGCGTTAGGCAGGGAGGGACTGAAGCTTTCTTT; cdr3_aa: CSVRQGGTEAFF
d_call: NA; v_call: TRBV11-2; clone_size: NA; j_call: TRBJ2-3; cdr3_nt: TGTGCCAGCAGCTTATCGCAGCGTCTTACTACAGATACGCAGTATTTT; cdr3_aa: CASSLSQRLTTDTQYF
d_call: TRBD1; v_call: TRBV2; clone_size: NA; j_call: TRBJ1-2; cdr3_nt: TGTGCCAGCAGTACCCAAGGGACAGGCTATGGCTACACCTTC; cdr3_aa: CASSTQGTGYGYTF
d_call: NA; v_call: TRBV7-9; clone_size: few; j_call: TRBJ1-1; cdr3_nt: TGTGCCAGCAGCTTAGCGCAGTCTTACAACACTGAAGCTTTCTTT; cdr3_aa: CASSLAQSYNTEAFF
d_call: NA; v_call: TRBV11-2; clone_size: NA; j_call: TRBJ2-7; cdr3_nt: TGTGCCAGCAGCTTGGGCAGGAGGTCCTACGAGCAGTACTTC; cdr3_aa: CASSLGRRSYEQYF
d_call: TRBD2; v_call: TRBV29-1; clone_size: once; j_call: TRBJ2-1; cdr3_nt: TGCAGCGTTGTAGCGGGAGAGAGGTACAATGAGCAGTTCTTC; cdr3_aa: CSVVAGERYNEQFF
d_call: NA; v_call: TRBV7-2; clone_size: NA; j_call: TRBJ1-2; cdr3_nt: TGTGCCAGCAGCTTAGCCGGGTATGGCTACACCTTC; cdr3_aa: CASSLAGYGYTF
d_call: NA; v_call: TRBV18; clone_size: NA; j_call: TRBJ2-3; cdr3_nt: TGTGCCAGCTCACCACCCAGCAGGACAGATACGCAGTATTTT; cdr3_aa: CASSPPSRTDTQYF
d_call: TRBD2; v_call: TRBV10-1; clone_size: NA; j_call: TRBJ2-5; cdr3_nt: TGCGCCAGCAGTGACTCCGGGACTAGCGGCTCGCGGACCCAGTACTTC; cdr3_aa: CASSDSGTSGSRTQYF
d_call: NA; v_call: TRBV4-2; clone_size: NA; j_call: TRBJ2-7; cdr3_nt: TGTGCCAGCAGCCCACAGATCCTAAGCTCCTACGAGCAGTACTTC; cdr3_aa: CASSPQILSSYEQYF
d_call: TRBD2; v_call: TRBV5-1; clone_size: few; j_call: TRBJ2-7; cdr3_nt: TGCGCCAGCAGCCTACGCTCGAGCGGGAGCTACGAGCAGTACTTC; cdr3_aa: CASSLRSSGSYEQYF
d_call: NA; v_call: TRBV5-1; clone_size: once; j_call: TRBJ1-5; cdr3_nt: TGCGCCAGCAGCTTGGCGGCAGGGCTAAATCAGCCCCAGCATTTT; cdr3_aa: CASSLAAGLNQPQHF
d_call: TRBD2; v_call: TRBV4-1; clone_size: NA; j_call: TRBJ2-1; cdr3_nt: TGCGCCAGCAGCCAACGTTCTGGGACTAACAATGAGCAGTTCTTC; cdr3_aa: CASSQRSGTNNEQFF
d_call: NA; v_call: TRBV27; clone_size: NA; j_call: TRBJ2-7; cdr3_nt: TGTGCCAGCAGTGAGCACAGGGATTCCTACGAGCAGTACTTC; cdr3_aa: CASSEHRDSYEQYF
d_call: NA; v_call: TRBV10-2; clone_size: NA; j_call: TRBJ1-1; cdr3_nt: TGCGCCAGCATCCTCTTACAGGGTAGGGGCACTGAAGCTTTCTTT; cdr3_aa: CASILLQGRGTEAFF
d_call: NA; v_call: TRBV18; clone_size: NA; j_call: TRBJ1-1; cdr3_nt: TGTGCCAGCTCACCACCTGGCGGCAGGGGCACTGAAGCTTTCTTT; cdr3_aa: CASSPPGGRGTEAFF
d_call: TRBD2; v_call: TRBV27; clone_size: NA; j_call: TRBJ2-1; cdr3_nt: TGTGCCAGCACTCCACTCGGAGCGGGAGTAACTTCCTACAATGAGCAGTTCTTC; cdr3_aa: CASTPLGAGVTSYNEQFF
d_call: NA; v_call: TRBV2; clone_size: NA; j_call: TRBJ1-5; cdr3_nt: TGTGCCAGCAGTGAAGCTTATCGGAATCAGCCCCAGCATTTT; cdr3_aa: CASSEAYRNQPQHF
d_call: NA; v_call: TRBV7-3; clone_size: NA; j_call: TRBJ2-3; cdr3_nt: TGTGCCAGCAGCAACTTCGATACGCAGTATTTT; cdr3_aa: CASSNFDTQYF
d_call: TRBD2; v_call: TRBV7-8; clone_size: NA; j_call: TRBJ2-5; cdr3_nt: TGTGCCAGCAGGCATCGACTAGCACAAGAGACCCAGTACTTC; cdr3_aa: CASRHRLAQETQYF
d_call: TRBD1; v_call: TRBV29-1; clone_size: NA; j_call: TRBJ1-2; cdr3_nt: TGCAGCGCTAAGGACAGGAACTATGGCTACACCTTC; cdr3_aa: CSAKDRNYGYTF
d_call: TRBD2; v_call: TRBV4-2; clone_size: NA; j_call: TRBJ2-5; cdr3_nt: TGTGCCAGCAGCCAAGGGTCTAGGGGACTAGCGGAAGAGACCCAGTACTTC; cdr3_aa: CASSQGSRGLAEETQYF
d_call: TRBD1; v_call: TRBV6-5; clone_size: once; j_call: TRBJ1-3; cdr3_nt: TGTGCCAGCACCCGGGACAGCGCCTCTGGAAACACCATATATTTT; cdr3_aa: CASTRDSASGNTIYF
d_call: NA; v_call: TRBV30; clone_size: NA; j_call: TRBJ1-6; cdr3_nt: TGTGCCGGGGAGGGGGGTTCACCCCTCCACTTT; cdr3_aa: CAGEGGSPLHF
d_call: TRBD1; v_call: TRBV4-1; clone_size: NA; j_call: TRBJ1-5; cdr3_nt: TGCGCCAGCAGCCAACCTCTCAGGGGGCCGAGCAATCAGCCCCAGCATTTT; cdr3_aa: CASSQPLRGPSNQPQHF